This T cell receptor beta chain is drawn from a study of T cell repertoires in aging, cancer and after chemotherapy. A mixed TRB-A/B primer pool amplified rearranged TRB by multiplex touch-down PCR. Using its own MiXCR run on the multiplex PCR reads, TCRdb lists one record per CDR3 protein. The sample records approximately 11,000 distinct CDR3 sequences, around 42% being singletons. Amplification of TCR beta used genomic DNA extracted from peripheral blood. The source material was blood. The TCR was taken from a human donor in good health.

For the CDR3, the DNA is TGTGCCAGCAGCGTTGGGACTAGCGGGAAGGCGGAGACCCAGTACTTC. Amino acid sequence: CASSVGTSGKAETQYF. The chain carries TRBV7-9 and TRBJ2-5; 13 nucleotides agree with TRBD2. J lost 5 bases, V lost 5 bases, and 8 bases had no gene match. CDR1 SEHNR and CDR2 FQNEAQ come from the germline V gene (reference sequence). The CDR3 length is 16 residues.